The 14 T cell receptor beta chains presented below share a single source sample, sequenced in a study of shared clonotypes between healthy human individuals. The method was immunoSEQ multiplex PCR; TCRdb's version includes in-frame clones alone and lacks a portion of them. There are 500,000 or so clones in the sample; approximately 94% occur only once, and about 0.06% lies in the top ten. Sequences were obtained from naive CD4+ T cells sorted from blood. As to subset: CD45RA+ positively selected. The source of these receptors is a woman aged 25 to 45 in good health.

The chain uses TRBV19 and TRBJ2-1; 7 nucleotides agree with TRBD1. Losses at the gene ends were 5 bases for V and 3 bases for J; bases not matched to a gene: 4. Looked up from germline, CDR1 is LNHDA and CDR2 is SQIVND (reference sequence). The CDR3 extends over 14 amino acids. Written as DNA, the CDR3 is TGTGCCAGTAGTGGGCAGGGGGACTACAATGAGCAGTTCTTC. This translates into CASSGQGDYNEQFF.

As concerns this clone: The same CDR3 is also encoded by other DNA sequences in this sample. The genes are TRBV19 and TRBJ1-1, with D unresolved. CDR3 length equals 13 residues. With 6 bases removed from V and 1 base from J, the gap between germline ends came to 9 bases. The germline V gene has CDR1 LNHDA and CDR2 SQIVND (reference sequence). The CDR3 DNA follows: TGTGCCAGTAGCTCAACGGGGAACACTGAAGCTTTCTTT. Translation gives CASSSTGNTEAFF. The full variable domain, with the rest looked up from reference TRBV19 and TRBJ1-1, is DGGITQSPKYLFRKEGQNVTLSCEQNLNHDAMYWYRQDPGQGLRLIYYSQIVNDFQKGDIAEGYSVSREKKESFPLTVTSAQKNPTAFYLCASSSTGNTEAFFGQGTRLTVV.

This chain's CDR3 is CASSLGSSGPYNEQFF. As DNA, the CDR3 is TGTGCCAGCAGTTTAGGTTCCAGCGGCCCCTACAATGAGCAGTTCTTC. V usage is TRBV28 and J usage is TRBJ2-1; a weak D match, TRBD2 (5 bases). This CDR3 contains 16 residues. V was shortened by 2 bases and J by 2 bases, with 13 bases between the two germline ends. From germline, CDR1 is MDHEN and CDR2 SYDVKM.

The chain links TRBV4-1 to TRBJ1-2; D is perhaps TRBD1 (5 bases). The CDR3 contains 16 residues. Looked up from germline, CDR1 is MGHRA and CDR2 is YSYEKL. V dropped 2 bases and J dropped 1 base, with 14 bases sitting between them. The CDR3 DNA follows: TGCGCCAGCAGCCAACCTAGACAGAAAATTAACTATGGCTACACCTTC. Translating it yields CASSQPRQKINYGYTF.

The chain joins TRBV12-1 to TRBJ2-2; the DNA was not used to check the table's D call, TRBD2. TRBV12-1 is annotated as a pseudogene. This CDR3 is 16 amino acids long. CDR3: CASSLGENENTGELFF. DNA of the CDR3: TGTGCCAGCAGCTTGGGAGAAAACGAGAACACCGGGGAGCTGTTTTTT.

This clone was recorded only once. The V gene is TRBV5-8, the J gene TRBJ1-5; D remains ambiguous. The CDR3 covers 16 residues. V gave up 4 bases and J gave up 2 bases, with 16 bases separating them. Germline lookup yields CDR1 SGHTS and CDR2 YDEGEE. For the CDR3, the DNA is TGTGCCAGCAGCCCGGGAACTGGGGAACGCAATCAGCCCCAGCATTTT. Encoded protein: CASSPGTGERNQPQHF.

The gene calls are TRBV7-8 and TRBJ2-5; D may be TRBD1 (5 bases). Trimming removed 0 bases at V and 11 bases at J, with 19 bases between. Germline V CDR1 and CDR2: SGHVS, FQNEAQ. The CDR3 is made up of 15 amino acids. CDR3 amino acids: CASSLAWQARSGQYF. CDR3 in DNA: TGTGCCAGCAGCTTAGCCTGGCAGGCCCGCTCAGGGCAGTACTTC.

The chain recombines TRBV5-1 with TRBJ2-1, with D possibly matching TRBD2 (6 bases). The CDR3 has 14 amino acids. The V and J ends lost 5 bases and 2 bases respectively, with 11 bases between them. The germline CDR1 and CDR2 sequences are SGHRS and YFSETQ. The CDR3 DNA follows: TGCGCCAGCAGGAACGGGAGCACCTACAATGAGCAGTTCTTC. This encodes CASRNGSTYNEQFF.

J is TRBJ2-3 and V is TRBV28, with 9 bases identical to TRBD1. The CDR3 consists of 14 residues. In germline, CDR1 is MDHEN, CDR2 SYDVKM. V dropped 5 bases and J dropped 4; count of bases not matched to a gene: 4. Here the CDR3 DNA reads TGTGCCAGCAGTAGTACAGGGGGCCCAGATACGCAGTATTTT. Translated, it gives CASSSTGGPDTQYF. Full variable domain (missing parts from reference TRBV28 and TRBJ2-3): DVKVTQSSRYLVKRTGEKVFLECVQDMDHENMFWYRQDPGLGLRLIYFSYDVKMKEKGDIPEGYSVSREKKERFSLILESASTNQTSMYLCASSSTGGPDTQYFGPGTRLTVL.

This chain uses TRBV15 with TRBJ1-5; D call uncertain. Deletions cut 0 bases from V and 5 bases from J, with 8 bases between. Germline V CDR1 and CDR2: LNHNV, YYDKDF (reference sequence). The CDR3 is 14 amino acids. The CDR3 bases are TGTGCCACCAGCAGAGACAGGCTCGATCAGCCCCAGCATTTT. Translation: CATSRDRLDQPQHF. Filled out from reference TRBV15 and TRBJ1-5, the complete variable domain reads DAMVIQNPRYQVTQFGKPVTLSCSQTLNHNVMYWYQQKSSQAPKLLFHYYDKDFNNEADTPDNFQSRRPNTSFCFLDIRSPGLGDTAMYLCATSRDRLDQPQHFGDGTRLSIL.

CDR3 region: CASSQDPGAGYGYTF. DNA for the CDR3: TGCGCCAGCAGCCAAGACCCGGGGGCCGGCTATGGCTACACCTTC. The chain is built from TRBV4-1 and TRBJ1-2; TRBD1 might be the D (6 bases). In germline, CDR1 is MGHRA, CDR2 YSYEKL. The CDR3 totals 15 residues. The V end was cut by 0 bases, the J end by 4 bases, with 12 bases between.

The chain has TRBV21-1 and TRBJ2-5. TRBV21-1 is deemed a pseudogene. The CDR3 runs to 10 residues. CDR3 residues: CASSVKTQYF. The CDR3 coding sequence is TGTGCCAGCAGCGTGAAGACCCAGTACTTC.

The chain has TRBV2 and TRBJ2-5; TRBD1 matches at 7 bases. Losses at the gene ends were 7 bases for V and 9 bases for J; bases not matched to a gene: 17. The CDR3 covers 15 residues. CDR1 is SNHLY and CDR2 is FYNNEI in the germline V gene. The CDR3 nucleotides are TGTGCCAGCATTTTACTAGGACAGGTTAAAGGGGCCCAGTACTTC. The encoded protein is CASILLGQVKGAQYF.

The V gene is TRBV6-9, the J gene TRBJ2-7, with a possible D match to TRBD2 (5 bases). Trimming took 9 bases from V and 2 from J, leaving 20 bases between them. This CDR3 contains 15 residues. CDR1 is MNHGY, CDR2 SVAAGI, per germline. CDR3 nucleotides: TGTGCCAGACCTCAGCCAGAGGGTGTCCCCTACGAGCAGTACTTC. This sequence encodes CARPQPEGVPYEQYF.